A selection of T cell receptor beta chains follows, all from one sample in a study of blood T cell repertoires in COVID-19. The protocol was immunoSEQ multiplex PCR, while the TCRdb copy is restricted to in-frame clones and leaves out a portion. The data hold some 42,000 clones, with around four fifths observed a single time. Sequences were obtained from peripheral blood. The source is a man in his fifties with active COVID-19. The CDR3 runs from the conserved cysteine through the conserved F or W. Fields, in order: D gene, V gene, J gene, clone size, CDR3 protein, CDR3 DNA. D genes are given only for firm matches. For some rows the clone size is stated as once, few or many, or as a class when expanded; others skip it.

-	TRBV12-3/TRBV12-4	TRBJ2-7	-	CASSPTGTYEQYF	TGTGCCAGCAGCCCGACAGGAACCTACGAGCAGTACTTC
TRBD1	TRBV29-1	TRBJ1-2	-	CSAMDRVNYGYTF	TGCAGCGCTATGGACAGGGTTAACTATGGCTACACCTTC
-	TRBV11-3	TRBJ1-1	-	CASGNGANTEAFF	TGTGCCAGCGGAAATGGGGCGAACACTGAAGCTTTCTTT
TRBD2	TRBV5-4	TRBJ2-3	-	CASRLAGSTDTQYF	TGTGCCAGCAGACTAGCGGGGTCCACAGATACGCAGTATTTT
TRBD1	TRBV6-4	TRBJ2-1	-	CASSDGTGEYNEQFF	TGTGCCAGCAGTGACGGGACAGGGGAATACAATGAGCAGTTCTTC
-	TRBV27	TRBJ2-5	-	CASSHGAWETQYF	TGTGCCAGCAGTCATGGGGCCTGGGAGACCCAGTACTTC
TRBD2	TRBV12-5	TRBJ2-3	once	CASGLTGGGRPDTQYF	TGTGCTAGTGGTTTAACCGGGGGCGGGAGGCCAGATACGCAGTATTTT
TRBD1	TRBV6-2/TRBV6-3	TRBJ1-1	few	CASSFTGARGNTEAFF	TGTGCCAGCAGTTTCACAGGGGCAAGGGGCAACACTGAAGCTTTCTTT
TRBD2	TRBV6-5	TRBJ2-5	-	CASSAGVPETQYF	TGTGCCAGCTCGGCGGGAGTCCCAGAGACCCAGTACTTC
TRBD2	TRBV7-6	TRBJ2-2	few	CASSLVLAGGTNTGELFF	TGTGCCAGCAGCTTAGTTCTAGCGGGGGGCACGAACACCGGGGAGCTGTTTTTT
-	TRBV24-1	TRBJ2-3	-	CATSDAGSSTDTQYF	TGTGCCACCAGTGATGCAGGTTCTAGCACAGATACGCAGTATTTT
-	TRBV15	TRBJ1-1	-	CATSGEYVLGGGTEAFF	TGTGCCACCAGCGGGGAATACGTGTTGGGGGGAGGAACTGAAGCTTTCTTT
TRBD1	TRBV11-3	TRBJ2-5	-	CASSRDRAETQYF	TGTGCCAGCAGCCGGGACAGGGCAGAGACCCAGTACTTC
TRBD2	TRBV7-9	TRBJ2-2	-	CASSLAGGPSGELFF	TGTGCCAGCAGCTTAGCGGGAGGGCCTTCCGGGGAGCTGTTTTTT
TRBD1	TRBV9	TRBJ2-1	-	CASSHVWGQVGNEQFF	TGTGCCAGCAGCCACGTGTGGGGACAGGTAGGCAATGAGCAGTTCTTC
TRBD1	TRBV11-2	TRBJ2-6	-	CASRGQGTRTGANVLTF	TGTGCCAGCAGAGGACAGGGGACCCGCACTGGGGCCAACGTCCTGACTTTC
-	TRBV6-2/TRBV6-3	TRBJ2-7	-	CASSYSTPEYYEQYF	TGTGCCAGCAGTTACTCGACTCCAGAGTACTACGAGCAGTACTTC
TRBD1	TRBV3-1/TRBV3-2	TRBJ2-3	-	CASIRQGGTDTQYF	TGTGCCAGCATAAGGCAGGGGGGCACAGATACGCAGTATTTT
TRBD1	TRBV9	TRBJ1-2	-	CASKDRDFSYTF	TGTGCCAGCAAGGACAGGGACTTTAGCTACACCTTC
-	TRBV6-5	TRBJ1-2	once	CASRETGASNYGYTF	TGTGCCAGCAGGGAGACAGGAGCCTCAAACTATGGCTACACCTTC
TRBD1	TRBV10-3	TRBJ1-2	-	CAITTGDYGYTF	TGTGCCATCACCACAGGGGATTATGGCTACACCTTC
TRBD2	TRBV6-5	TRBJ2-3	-	CASSYSSGGATDTQYF	TGTGCCAGCAGTTATTCTAGCGGGGGGGCCACCGATACGCAGTATTTT
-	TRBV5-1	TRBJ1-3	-	CASSAGPLGSGNTIYF	TGCGCCAGCAGCGCGGGACCCCTCGGTTCGGGAAACACCATATATTTT
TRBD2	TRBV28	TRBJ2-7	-	CASLGRGSGTPYEQYF	TGTGCCAGCCTAGGGAGGGGTAGCGGGACCCCCTACGAGCAGTACTTC
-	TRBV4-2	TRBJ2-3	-	CASSQSTSQDTQYF	TGTGCCAGCAGCCAATCGACTAGTCAGGATACGCAGTATTTT
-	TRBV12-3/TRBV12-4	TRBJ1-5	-	CASSARQPQHF	TGTGCCAGCAGCGCGCGTCAGCCCCAGCATTTT
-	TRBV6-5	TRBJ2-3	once	CASSSRSPATQYF	TGTGCCAGCAGTTCCCGCTCTCCAGCGACGCAGTATTTT
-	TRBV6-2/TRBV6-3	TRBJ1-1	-	CASSSRTQRYTEAFF	TGTGCCAGCAGTAGCCGAACACAGCGGTACACTGAAGCTTTCTTT
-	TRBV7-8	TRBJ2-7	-	CASSVSRQEVTVPF	TGTGCCAGCAGCGTATCCCGACAGGAGGTCACGGTGCCCTTC
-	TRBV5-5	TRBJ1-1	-	CASSLQTGSEAFF	TGTGCCAGCAGCCTCCAGACAGGATCTGAAGCTTTCTTT
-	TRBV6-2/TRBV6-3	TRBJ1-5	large	CASSYSIFPGQPQHF	TGTGCCAGCAGTTACTCGATATTTCCCGGGCAGCCCCAGCATTTT
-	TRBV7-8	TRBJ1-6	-	CASSLGVGGNSPLHF	TGTGCCAGCAGCTTAGGGGTAGGGGGAAATTCACCCCTCCACTTT
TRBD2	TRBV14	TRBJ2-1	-	CASSPTGTSGYNEQFF	TGTGCCAGCAGCCCCACCGGGACTAGCGGTTACAATGAGCAGTTCTTC
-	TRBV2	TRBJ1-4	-	CASSPSVAEKLFF	TGTGCCAGCAGTCCCTCCGTGGCAGAAAAACTGTTTTTT
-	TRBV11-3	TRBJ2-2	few	CASSSPRTGELFF	TGTGCCAGCAGCTCTCCCAGGACCGGGGAGCTGTTTTTT
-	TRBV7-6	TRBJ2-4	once	CASSLVPGEAKNIQYF	TGTGCCAGCAGCTTAGTCCCCGGGGAAGCCAAAAACATTCAGTACTTC
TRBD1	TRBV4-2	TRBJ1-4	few	CASSIAAINRGTNEKLFF	TGTGCCAGCAGCATCGCGGCGATTAACAGGGGAACTAATGAAAAACTGTTTTTT
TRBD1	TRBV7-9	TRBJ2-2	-	CASSLQTGGRSGELFF	TGTGCCAGCAGCCTTCAGACAGGGGGCAGGTCCGGGGAGCTGTTTTTT
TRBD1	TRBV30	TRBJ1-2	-	CAWSPRTGTVYGYTF	TGTGCCTGGAGTCCCCGGACAGGGACGGTCTATGGCTACACCTTC
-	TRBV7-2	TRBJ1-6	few	CASSSGLVSPLHF	TGTGCCAGCAGCTCAGGGTTAGTTTCACCCCTCCACTTT
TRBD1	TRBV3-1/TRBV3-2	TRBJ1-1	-	CASSQVNRGTEAFF	TGTGCCAGCAGCCAAGTCAACAGGGGCACTGAAGCTTTCTTT
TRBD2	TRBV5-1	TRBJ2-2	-	CASSLGLAGYYGELFF	TGCGCCAGCAGCTTGGGACTAGCGGGATACTACGGGGAGCTGTTTTTT
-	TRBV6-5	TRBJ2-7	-	CASKSAAGVYEQYF	TGTGCCAGCAAATCGGCGGCAGGGGTCTACGAGCAGTACTTC
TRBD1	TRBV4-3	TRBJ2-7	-	CASSQQWDSSYEQYF	TGCGCCAGCAGCCAGCAATGGGACAGCTCCTACGAGCAGTACTTC
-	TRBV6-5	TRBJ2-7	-	CASSYSSGNEQYF	TGTGCCAGCAGTTACTCGTCAGGGAACGAGCAGTACTTC
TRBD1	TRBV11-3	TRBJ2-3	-	CASSYRGLSDTQYF	TGTGCCAGCAGCTACAGGGGGCTATCAGATACGCAGTATTTT
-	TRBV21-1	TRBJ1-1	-	CASSSHRGGGEAFF	TGTGCCAGCAGCTCTCACAGGGGTGGTGGGGAAGCTTTCTTT
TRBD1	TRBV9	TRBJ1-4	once	CASSPPPGQGEEKLFF	TGTGCCAGCAGCCCACCCCCGGGACAGGGGGAGGAAAAACTGTTTTTT
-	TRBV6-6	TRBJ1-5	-	CASSHGQLNQPQHF	TGTGCCAGCAGTCACGGACAGCTCAATCAGCCCCAGCATTTT
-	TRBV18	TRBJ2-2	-	CASSPLQVTNTGELFF	TGTGCCAGCTCACCACTACAGGTCACGAACACCGGGGAGCTGTTTTTT